These 24 T cell receptor beta chains were sequenced from one sample in a study of metastatic and nonmetastatic thyroid tumors. Via MiXCR, TCRdb re-called the PCR reads. The sample carries about 41,000 clones, more than 20% recorded once. Thyroid surgery was preceded by no treatment in any patient. Sequencing was done on a sample of tumor tissue. These receptors all come from a female donor with papillary thyroid cancer or a benign thyroid nodule (not recorded which). Some clones in this sample may be carry-over from other donors' samples.

This clone has only a few counts. The chain joins TRBV19 to TRBJ2-7; 10 bases agree with TRBD2. Germline V gene sequence: CDR1 LNHDA, CDR2 SQIVND (reference sequence). This CDR3 is built from 15 residues. Losses at the gene ends were 8 bases for V and 3 bases for J; bases not matched to a gene: 10. The CDR3 region is CASSLAGVGRYEQYF. CDR3 nucleotides: TGTGCCAGTTCGCTAGCGGGAGTAGGTCGCTACGAGCAGTACTTC.

This clone turned up a few times. A much larger clone is a single base away; this may be a read error. V usage is TRBV14 and J usage is TRBJ2-1, with D possibly TRBD2 on 5 matching bases. The CDR3 has 11 residues. Germline loops: CDR1 SGHDN, CDR2 FVKESK. Trimming shortened V by 6 bases and J by 9 bases, and 9 bases separated the two germline ends. The CDR3 reads CASRRAVEQFF. CDR3 bases: TGTGCCAGCAGGAGGGCGGTTGAGCAGTTCTTC.

The chain joins TRBV11-3 to TRBJ2-7; D not certain. V was pared by 1 base and J by 0 bases, with 13 bases between. Germline V gene lookup returns CDR1 SGHNT and CDR2 YENEEA. The CDR3 totals 16 residues. The CDR3 region is CASSLGPADSSYEQYF. In nucleotides, the CDR3 is TGTGCCAGCAGCTTAGGTCCCGCGGATAGCTCCTACGAGCAGTACTTC.

This clone came up many times. This chain connects TRBV7-9 to TRBJ2-1, with 8 positions matching TRBD2. Trimming removed 6 bases from V and 5 bases from J; junction bases left unmatched: 15. The germline V gene encodes CDR1 SEHNR and CDR2 FQNEAQ (reference sequence). The CDR3 is made up of 17 amino acids. The CDR3 spells CASRAPGRTSLHNEQFF. CDR3 nucleotide sequence: TGTGCCAGCAGAGCCCCTGGCCGGACTAGCCTTCACAATGAGCAGTTCTTC.

In nucleotides, the CDR3 is TGCAGTGCTACTTCAACAGGGGGCGCGACTGAAGCTTTCTTT. This codes for CSATSTGGATEAFF. This chain uses TRBV20-1 with TRBJ1-1; 9 bases align to TRBD1. From germline, CDR1 is DFQATT and CDR2 SNEGSKA (reference sequence). The CDR3 is 14 amino acids. V dropped 4 bases and J dropped 5; count of bases not matched to a gene: 8.

The chain carries TRBV20-1 and TRBJ1-5, with a possible D match to TRBD1 (5 bases). V lost 0 bases and J lost 7, with 13 bases in between. The CDR3 sequence is 14 residues long. Germline-derived CDR1 and CDR2 are DFQATT and SNEGSKA (reference sequence). This chain's CDR3 is CSAREGASWQPQHF. The CDR3 DNA sequence: TGCAGTGCTAGAGAAGGGGCCAGTTGGCAGCCCCAGCATTTT.

V usage is TRBV12-3 or TRBV12-4 and J usage is TRBJ1-4; 8 bases match TRBD1. The CDR3 extends over 16 amino acids. V dropped 1 base and J dropped 7; count of bases not matched to a gene: 8. CDR3 protein: CASSLGKRTGGEKLFF. Written as DNA, the CDR3 is TGTGCCAGCAGTTTAGGCAAGAGAACAGGGGGTGAAAAACTGTTTTTT.

The table lists this clone with a few counts. The chain has TRBV6-4 and TRBJ2-3; 11 nucleotides line up with TRBD2. This CDR3 has 16 residues. Per the germline V gene, CDR1 is MRHNA and CDR2 is SNTAGT. The junction had 7 bases not matched to a gene; V was cut back by 5 bases and J by 3 bases. The DNA for the CDR3 is TGTGCCAGCAGTTACGCGCTAGCGGGAGGAACAGATACGCAGTATTTT. Protein sequence: CASSYALAGGTDTQYF.

This clone occurred many times. J is TRBJ2-2 and V is TRBV4-1, with 11 bases identical to TRBD1. Trimming removed 3 bases from V and 5 bases from J; junction bases left unmatched: 5. Germline V gene data show CDR1 as MGHRA and CDR2 as YSYEKL. The length of the CDR3 is 16 residues. In DNA form, the CDR3 reads TGCGCCAGCAGCCACACCCGGGACAGGGGGACCGGGGAGCTGTTTTTT. Encoded protein: CASSHTRDRGTGELFF.

A few counts support this clone. V gene TRBV25-1 combines with J gene TRBJ2-1; no definite D call. In germline, CDR1 is MGHDK, CDR2 SYGVNS. This CDR3 is built from 13 residues. V lost 4 bases and J 13 bases, leaving 17 bases between the germline ends. The CDR3 region has the DNA TGTGCCAGCAGTGTGTGGAAGGCAGAGACCCAGTTCTTC. Amino acid sequence: CASSVWKAETQFF. The full variable domain, with the rest looked up from reference TRBV25-1 and TRBJ2-1, is EADIYQTPRYLVIGTGKKITLECSQTMGHDKMYWYQQDPGMELHLIHYSYGVNSTEKGDLSSESTVSRIRTEHFPLTLESARPSHTSQYLCASSVWKAETQFFGPGTRLTVL.

This clone turned up a few times. This sequence joins TRBV30 and TRBJ2-7; 10 bases fit TRBD1. The CDR3 has 15 residues. The trim removed 5 bases at V and 0 bases at J, leaving 7 bases unmatched. Germline CDR1 reads GTSNPN; CDR2 reads SVGIG (reference sequence). The CDR3 sequence: CAWGTGQGSSYEQYF. CDR3 bases: TGTGCCTGGGGAACGGGACAGGGGTCCTCCTACGAGCAGTACTTC.

This clone was seen many times. J is TRBJ2-3 and V is TRBV18; 8 bases are shared with TRBD2. CDR3 size: 14 residues. Trimming cost V 8 bases and J 3 bases; bases outside gene matches: 7. Germline-derived CDR1 and CDR2 are KGHSH and LQKENI. CDR3 sequence: CASMGTRSTDTQYF. The CDR3 nucleotides are TGTGCCAGCATGGGGACTAGATCAACAGATACGCAGTATTTT. The entire variable domain, with the rest obtained from reference TRBV18 and TRBJ2-3, is as follows: NAGVMQNPRHLVRRRGQEARLRCSPMKGHSHVYWYRQLPEEGLKFMVYLQKENIIDESGMPKERFSAEFPKEGPSILRIQQVVRGDSAAYFCASMGTRSTDTQYFGPGTRLTVL.

The rearrangement joins TRBV6-1 to TRBJ2-1, with a tentative D call TRBD2 (6 bases). There are 15 residues in the CDR3. Germline CDR1 reads MNHNS; CDR2 reads SASEGT. V was clipped by 6 bases and J by 2 bases, with 14 bases between them. CDR3 DNA sequence: TGTGCCAGCAGATCCCGGGAGTCGCCCTACAATGAGCAGTTCTTC. This codes for CASRSRESPYNEQFF.

At least ten counts were recorded for this clone. The CDR3 nucleotides are TGTGCCAGCAGAGTGGGACAGGAAACCTACGAGCAGTACTTC. Its protein product is CASRVGQETYEQYF. This chain links TRBV2 with TRBJ2-7; the match to TRBD1 covers 8 bases. This CDR3 is built from 14 residues. J gave up 2 bases and V 6 bases, and 6 bases lay outside the gene matches. Looked up from germline, CDR1 is SNHLY and CDR2 is FYNNEI.

The CDR3 region has the DNA TGTGCCAGCAGTTTAGAAGGGTCCGGCCTACCTGGGCTGTTTTTT. It codes for CASSLEGSGLPGLFF. The V gene is TRBV12-3 or TRBV12-4, the J gene TRBJ2-2; D ambiguous. The CDR3 is made up of 15 amino acids. The germline V and J ends were trimmed by 1 base and 13 bases, with 19 bases remaining between them.

This chain joins TRBV12-3 or TRBV12-4 and TRBJ1-4; 7 bases line up with TRBD1. The CDR3 totals 16 residues. With V trimmed by 6 bases and J by 10 bases, 17 bases remained unmatched. CDR3 in DNA: TGTGCCAGCAGACCACTCCTAGGTGACAGGGCCGGAAAACTGTTTTTT. Its protein is CASRPLLGDRAGKLFF.

The sample holds many counts of this clone. The CDR3 is CASSLVGPPYEQYF. CDR3 DNA sequence: TGTGCCAGCAGCTTGGTAGGCCCGCCCTACGAGCAGTACTTC. This sequence joins TRBV5-6 and TRBJ2-7, with unresolved D. CDR1 is SGHDT, CDR2 YYEEEE, per germline. This CDR3 has 14 residues. V dropped 0 bases and J dropped 2 bases, with 9 bases sitting between them.

V and J are TRBV11-3 and TRBJ2-1; D perhaps matches TRBD2 (5 bases). CDR1 and CDR2 (germline): SGHNT, YENEEA. The CDR3 extends over 13 amino acids. V was cut by 1 base and J by 7 bases, with 8 bases left in between. The CDR3 coding sequence is TGTGCCAGCAGCTTAGCCACTAGTAATGAGCAGTTCTTC. Translating gives CASSLATSNEQFF.

The V call is TRBV20-1, the J call TRBJ2-5, with TRBD2 matching over 7 bases. Trimming at V came to 5 bases and at J to 4 bases, leaving 13 bases not matched to a gene. The CDR3 has 15 amino acids. CDR1 is DFQATT and CDR2 is SNEGSKA in the germline V gene (reference sequence). The CDR3, as DNA: TGCAGTGCTTTGCGGGAGACCCGCACTCTAGAGACCCAGTACTTC. This encodes CSALRETRTLETQYF.

The V and J genes are TRBV6-2 or TRBV6-3 and TRBJ2-1; TRBD2 agrees at 9 bases. Germline values: CDR1 MNHEY, CDR2 SVGEGT. There are 19 residues in the CDR3. After removal of 5 bases from V and 5 bases from J, the junction contained 19 bases not matched to a gene. CDR3 nucleotides: TGTGCCAGCAGTCACCCCGGGACTAGCAAATCCGCCGGGAACAATGAGCAGTTCTTC. This codes for CASSHPGTSKSAGNNEQFF.

This clone was recorded only once. The chain uses TRBV20-1 and TRBJ2-7; D is perhaps TRBD2 (7 bases). This CDR3 has 19 residues. Germline V gene sequence: CDR1 DFQATT, CDR2 SNEGSKA (reference sequence). The ends were cut back, 0 bases at V and 3 bases at J, with 27 bases in the middle. The CDR3 loop reads CSAREGTPHSGVAIYEQYF. The CDR3 DNA follows: TGCAGTGCTAGAGAAGGGACACCACACAGCGGGGTAGCTATCTACGAGCAGTACTTC.

This clone was counted ten times or more. J is TRBJ1-2 and V is TRBV19; perhaps TRBD1 as D (6 bases). Between the trimmed V and J ends, which lost 7 bases and 3 bases, there was a span of 18 bases. The CDR3 length is 15 residues. Germline V gene lookup returns CDR1 LNHDA and CDR2 SQIVND (reference sequence). The CDR3 reads CASTLWGGADYGYTF. The CDR3 region has the DNA TGTGCCAGTACCTTATGGGGGGGCGCGGACTATGGCTACACCTTC.

This clone was recorded many times. The chain employs TRBV20-1 and TRBJ2-5; D is unclear. Between the trimmed V and J ends, which lost 1 base and 5 bases, there was a span of 5 bases. Per the germline V gene, CDR1 is DFQATT and CDR2 is SNEGSKA (reference sequence). The length of the CDR3 is 11 residues. Written as DNA, the CDR3 is TGCAGTGCTAGAGGGACGGAGACCCAGTACTTC. Amino acid sequence: CSARGTETQYF.

There are a few counts of this clone. This chain links TRBV6-2 or TRBV6-3 with TRBJ1-6; no clear D gene. The CDR3 spans 16 residues. Germline V gene lookup returns CDR1 MNHEY and CDR2 SVGEGT. V was shortened by 8 bases and J by 3 bases, with 17 bases between the two germline ends. The CDR3 is CASPQVRYLYNSPLHF. CDR3 coding DNA: TGTGCCAGCCCACAAGTGAGGTACCTCTATAATTCACCCCTCCACTTT.